This is a list of T cell receptor beta chains from one sample in a study of PD-1 blockade in classical Hodgkin lymphoma. Profiling relied on immunoSEQ multiplex PCR, and the TCRdb table lists in-frame clones only, not all of them. This sample has around 26,000 clones; 85% to 95% occur once, and the top ten carry approximately 4%. The sample consisted of peripheral blood mononuclear cells (PBMCs). Source of these receptors: a human donor with classical Hodgkin lymphoma. CDR3s include the opening cysteine and the closing phenylalanine or tryptophan. The D gene is left open where the match is weak. Not every row has a clone size; where given, it reads once, few, many or a size class.

j_call clone_size v_call cdr3_length d_call cdr3_nt cdr3_aa
TRBJ2-7 few TRBV18 12 . TGTGCCAGCTCACCTACCAAGGACGAGCAGTACTTC CASSPTKDEQYF
TRBJ1-1 once TRBV10-2 15 . TGCGCCAGCAGTGACTCGACGCAGGGCGCCACTGAAGCTTTCTTT CASSDSTQGATEAFF
TRBJ2-7 . TRBV5-4 15 TRBD2 TGTGCCAGCAGCTTGGTACCGGGGGGGCCGAACGAGCAGTACTTC CASSLVPGGPNEQYF
TRBJ1-1 . TRBV10-3 17 . TGTGCCATCAGTGAGCCGCCGGGGAGGGTGTGGGGGGCTGAAGCTTTCTTT CAISEPPGRVWGAEAFF
TRBJ2-4 . TRBV19 12 . TGTGCCAGTAGTGTTAGTTTCAACATTCAGTACTTC CASSVSFNIQYF
TRBJ2-3 . TRBV19 14 . TGTGCCAGTAGTATAGGACCGAGAGGAGATACGCAGTATTTT CASSIGPRGDTQYF
TRBJ1-1 . TRBV5-4 14 . TGTGCCAGCAGCTTAGGCCCTATGAACACTGAAGCTTTCTTT CASSLGPMNTEAFF
TRBJ2-2 . TRBV6-1 14 TRBD2 TGTGCCAGCAGTGAGGGACTAGTTATCGGGGAGCTGTTTTTT CASSEGLVIGELFF
TRBJ1-2 once TRBV7-2 15 TRBD1 TGTGCCAGCAGCTGGACAGGGGGTAGGGACTATGGCTACACCTTC CASSWTGGRDYGYTF
TRBJ2-5 . TRBV27 15 TRBD1 TGTGCCAGCAGTCGACAGACAGGGTACCAAGAGACCCAGTACTTC CASSRQTGYQETQYF
TRBJ2-7 . TRBV5-1 13 . TGCGCCAGCAGCTTGGGAGGGTATGACGAGCAGTACTTC CASSLGGYDEQYF
TRBJ2-7 . TRBV4-3 16 . TGCGCCAGCAGCCAAGAGATGGTTGGGAGGACCTACGAGCAGTACTTC CASSQEMVGRTYEQYF
TRBJ2-2 . TRBV11-3 18 . TGTGCCAGCAGCTTAGTTCTTCTCAGGGGGGAGAACACCGGGGAGCTGTTTTTT CASSLVLLRGENTGELFF
TRBJ2-7 . TRBV15 12 TRBD2 TGTGCCACCGGGACTAGCGCGTACGAGCAGTACTTC CATGTSAYEQYF
TRBJ2-3 . TRBV25-1 14 . TGTGCCAGCAGTGCCTCGGGGTTACCAGATACGCAGTATTTT CASSASGLPDTQYF
TRBJ2-7 . TRBV5-1 12 . TGCGCCAGCAGCTTGGATTTCTACGAGCAGTACTTC CASSLDFYEQYF
TRBJ1-2 once TRBV6-5 14 . TGTGCCAGCAGTTACTCGGGCGGGAACTATGGCTACACCTTC CASSYSGGNYGYTF
TRBJ2-7 . TRBV18 14 . TGTGCCAGCTCACAGGGCTTTAAGAGTTACGAGCAGTACTTC CASSQGFKSYEQYF
TRBJ1-1 . TRBV5-8 14 . TGTGCCAGCAGCTTCGAACAGGGATACACTGAAGCTTTCTTT CASSFEQGYTEAFF
TRBJ1-5 . TRBV10-3 15 . TGTGCCATCAGTGAGTCTTTACGAAATAATCAGCCCCAGCATTTT CAISESLRNNQPQHF
TRBJ2-1 . TRBV7-2 12 . TGTGCCAGCATAGGGGCAGGTTTGGAGCAGTTCTTC CASIGAGLEQFF
TRBJ2-1 . TRBV4-3 16 TRBD2 TGCGCCAGCAGCCAAGATGGGACTAGCCTATACAATGAGCAGTTCTTC CASSQDGTSLYNEQFF
TRBJ2-1 . TRBV27 16 TRBD1 TGTGCCAGCACCGACCCCTCGGGGACAGGGGTTAATGAGCAGTTCTTC CASTDPSGTGVNEQFF
TRBJ1-4 . TRBV7-8 17 TRBD1 TGTGCCAGCAGCTTAGGATACCGGACAGGGGGGAATGAAAAACTGTTTTTT CASSLGYRTGGNEKLFF
TRBJ1-2 once TRBV4-1 15 . TGCGCCAGCAGCCAAGATTTGAACAGGGTTCTTGGCTACACCTTC CASSQDLNRVLGYTF
TRBJ1-2 . TRBV20-1 11 . TGCAGTGCTAGAGACTTCCGGGGCTACACCTTC CSARDFRGYTF
TRBJ2-5 few TRBV7-2 17 TRBD2 TGTGCCAGCAGCTTAGGGGTCCTAGCGGGGGCCAGAGAGACCCAGTACTTC CASSLGVLAGARETQYF
TRBJ1-1 . TRBV4-2 13 . TGTGCCAGCAGCCAAGATTTGGACACTGAAGCTTTCTTT CASSQDLDTEAFF
TRBJ1-4 . TRBV5-1 14 . TGCGCCAGCAGGGTTGGGCGGAATAATGAAAAACTGTTTTTT CASRVGRNNEKLFF
TRBJ1-6 . TRBV29-1 13 TRBD1 TGCAGCGTCCAGACAGGGAAGGAATCACCCCTCCACTTT CSVQTGKESPLHF
TRBJ2-5 once TRBV7-2 13 . TGTGCCAGCAGCTCACAAGGAAAAGAGACCCAGTACTTC CASSSQGKETQYF
TRBJ1-4 . TRBV9 15 . TGTGCCAGCAGCCCCCGGGACAACCCTGAAGAAAAACTGTTTTTT CASSPRDNPEEKLFF
TRBJ1-3 . TRBV5-4 15 . TGTGCCAGCAGCCCGGATGGGCTCTCTGGAAACACCATATATTTT CASSPDGLSGNTIYF
TRBJ1-1 . TRBV4-2 13 . TGTGCCAGCAGCCAAGAGGAGAACACTGAAGCTTTCTTT CASSQEENTEAFF
TRBJ1-5 . TRBV6-1 15 . TGTGCCAGCAGTGAAGTTGAGGACCGAGATCAGCCCCAGCATTTT CASSEVEDRDQPQHF
TRBJ2-7 . TRBV11-2 12 . TGTGCCAGCAGCCGAATGGGGTCCGAGCAGTACTTC CASSRMGSEQYF
TRBJ2-5 . TRBV5-1 15 TRBD1 TGCGCCAGCAGCACCGACAGGGGCGCCCAAGAGACCCAGTACTTC CASSTDRGAQETQYF
TRBJ1-1 . TRBV9 14 . TGTGCCAGCAGCGTCAGGGCTCGGAACACTGAAGCTTTCTTT CASSVRARNTEAFF
TRBJ1-2 . TRBV5-4 16 . TGTGCCAGCAGCTTGGTATCTGCGAATTTCTTCTATGGCTACACCTTC CASSLVSANFFYGYTF
TRBJ2-7 . TRBV5-1 15 TRBD2 TGCGCCAGCAGCTTGGGACTAGCGGGAGTAGACGAGCAGTACTTC CASSLGLAGVDEQYF
TRBJ1-2 . TRBV6-5 16 TRBD1 TGTGCCAGCAGTTCCTTAACAGGGGGCCTCGGCTATGGCTACACCTTC CASSSLTGGLGYGYTF
TRBJ1-1 . TRBV7-3 13 . TGTGCCAGCAGCCCTTCTATGGACACTGAAGCTTTCTTT CASSPSMDTEAFF
TRBJ2-4 . TRBV7-9 16 . TGTGCCAGCAGCTTACTCGCCACTTACGCCAAAAACATTCAGTACTTC CASSLLATYAKNIQYF
TRBJ2-1 . TRBV5-1 15 . TGCGCCAGCAGCTTGGAACCAGGGTCGGGGGATGAGCAGTTCTTC CASSLEPGSGDEQFF
TRBJ1-5 . TRBV7-2 16 . TGTGCCAGCAGCGAACCCGGCCGACCGCGCAATCAGCCCCAGCATTTT CASSEPGRPRNQPQHF
TRBJ1-2 . TRBV10-3 11 . TGTGCCATCAGAGGGGACCGCAGCTACACCTTC CAIRGDRSYTF
TRBJ1-1 . TRBV4-1 14 . TGCGCCAGCAGCCATCCGGGGCTGAACACTGAAGCTTTCTTT CASSHPGLNTEAFF
TRBJ2-7 . TRBV6-5 13 . TGTGCCAGCACCGCTCACCCACCCTACGAGCAGTACTTC CASTAHPPYEQYF
TRBJ1-4 . TRBV14 18 . TGTGCCAGCAGCCAAGAGGCGCTCGGGGGGGGACCTAATGAAAAACTGTTTTTT CASSQEALGGGPNEKLFF
TRBJ2-2 . TRBV10-3 15 . TGTGCCATCAGTGAGTCGGGGGTGAACACCGGGGAGCTGTTTTTT CAISESGVNTGELFF
TRBJ1-1 . TRBV9 16 . TGTGCCAGCAGCCCTAAGGACCTCCCAAGGAACACTGAAGCTTTCTTT CASSPKDLPRNTEAFF
TRBJ2-3 . TRBV1 18 . TGCACCAGCAGCCAAGTCTTCGGGACTAGCGGGAGCCCAGATACGCAGTATTTT CTSSQVFGTSGSPDTQYF
TRBJ2-3 . TRBV5-4 16 TRBD2 TGTGCCAGCAGCTTGGCCGTGTCGGGGGGAGCAGATACGCAGTATTTT CASSLAVSGGADTQYF
TRBJ2-2 . TRBV10-3 14 . TGTGCCATCAGGTCCGGGATACTCACCGGGGAGCTGTTTTTT CAIRSGILTGELFF
TRBJ2-3 . TRBV28 15 . TGTGCCAGCAGTTTAGCTCGCAGGGTGCCAGATACGCAGTATTTT CASSLARRVPDTQYF
TRBJ2-1 . TRBV4-3 17 . TGCGCCAGCAGCCAAGATCCTTCCGCCTTCCCCTACAATGAGCAGTTCTTC CASSQDPSAFPYNEQFF
TRBJ2-1 . TRBV6-6 14 . TGTGCCAGCAGTTACTCAGGGCAGTTCAATGAGCAGTTCTTC CASSYSGQFNEQFF
TRBJ2-3 . TRBV29-1 9 . TGCAGCGTTGAAGCCCCTGGGTATTTT CSVEAPGYF